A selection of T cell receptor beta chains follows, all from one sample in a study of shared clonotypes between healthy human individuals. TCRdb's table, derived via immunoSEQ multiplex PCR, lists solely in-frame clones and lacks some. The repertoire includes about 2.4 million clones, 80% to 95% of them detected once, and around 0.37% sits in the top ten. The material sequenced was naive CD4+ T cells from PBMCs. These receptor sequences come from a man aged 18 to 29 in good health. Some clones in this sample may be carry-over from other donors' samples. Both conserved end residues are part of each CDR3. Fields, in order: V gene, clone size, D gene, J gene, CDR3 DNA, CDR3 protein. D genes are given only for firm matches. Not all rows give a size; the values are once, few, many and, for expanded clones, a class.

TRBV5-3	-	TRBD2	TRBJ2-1	TGTGCCAGAAGCTTCGGGAGGACCTACAATGAGCAGTTCTTC	CARSFGRTYNEQFF
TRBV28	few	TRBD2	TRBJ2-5	TGTGCCAGCAGCAAGGGTGCGGGAGGAGGGGAGACCCAGTACTTC	CASSKGAGGGETQYF
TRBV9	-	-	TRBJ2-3	TGTGCCAGCAGCGTAGTTGGGCGGGGAGCCGATACGCAGTATTTT	CASSVVGRGADTQYF
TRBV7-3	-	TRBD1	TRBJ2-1	TGTGCCAGCAGCTCCTCCGGGACAGAGAACAATGAGCAGTTCTTC	CASSSSGTENNEQFF
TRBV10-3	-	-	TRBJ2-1	TGTGCCATCACCTCCGGACCCCCAAATTATGAGCAGTTCTTC	CAITSGPPNYEQFF
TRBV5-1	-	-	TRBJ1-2	TGCGCCAGCAGCTGGGACATGAACTATGGCTACACCTTC	CASSWDMNYGYTF
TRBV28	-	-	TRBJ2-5	TGTGCCAGCAGTTTATGGGAGGGAAAGGGGCGGGAGACCCAGTACTTC	CASSLWEGKGRETQYF
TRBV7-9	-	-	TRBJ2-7	TGTGCCAGCAGCTTAGACGGCCTACCCTCCTACGAGCAGTACTTC	CASSLDGLPSYEQYF
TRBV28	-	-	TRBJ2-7	TGTGCCAGCACTCCTTTGGGGCAGAGCTCCTACGAGCAGTACTTC	CASTPLGQSSYEQYF
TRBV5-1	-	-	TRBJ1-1	TGCGCCAGCAGCTTTCGGGCAGGGGTGAACACTGAAGCTTTCTTT	CASSFRAGVNTEAFF
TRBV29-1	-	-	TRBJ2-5	TGCAGCGTTGAATTATCCGGAGAGACCCAGTACTTC	CSVELSGETQYF
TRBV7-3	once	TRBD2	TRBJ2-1	TGTGCCAGCAGTATCGGGGCTAGCGGGACCAATGAGCAGTTCTTC	CASSIGASGTNEQFF
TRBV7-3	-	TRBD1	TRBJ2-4	TGTGCCAGCAGTTACGGACAGGGGAAGCCAAAAAACATTCAGTACTTC	CASSYGQGKPKNIQYF